This passage covers 22 T cell receptor beta chains from one sample sequenced in a study of shared clonotypes between healthy human individuals. Generated by immunoSEQ multiplex PCR, the TCRdb table keeps only in-frame clones and is missing some. The sample includes around 1.5 million clones, 98% of them seen just once. The sequencing input was naive CD4+ T cells sorted from blood. Subset of the sample: CD45RA+ positively selected. The source of these receptors is a man aged 30 to 39 in good health.

This clone was recorded only once. The chain carries TRBV4-3 and TRBJ2-7, with D possibly TRBD1 on 5 matching bases. Germline lookup yields CDR1 LGHNA and CDR2 YSLEER. The CDR3 has 15 amino acids. V dropped 0 bases and J dropped 7 bases, with 16 bases sitting between them. The CDR3 DNA reads as TGCGCCAGCAGCCAAGAAGCTAAAGGGGCTGCTGAGCAGTACTTC. Protein product: CASSQEAKGAAEQYF.

The V and J genes are TRBV9 and TRBJ2-1, with D possibly TRBD2 on 5 matching bases. There are 14 residues in the CDR3. The germline gives CDR1 SGDLS, CDR2 YYNGEE. The germline V and J ends were trimmed by 4 bases and 6 bases, with 14 bases remaining between them. The CDR3 sequence: CASSTNIRGNEQFF. The CDR3 DNA follows: TGTGCCAGCAGCACCAATATTCGGGGCAATGAGCAGTTCTTC.

This clone was counted once. The rearrangement joins TRBV9 to TRBJ2-5; 10 positions match TRBD2. V dropped 0 bases and J dropped 6; count of bases not matched to a gene: 8. This CDR3 has 16 residues. CDR1 SGDLS and CDR2 YYNGEE come from the germline V gene. CDR3 in DNA: TGTGCCAGCAGCGTAGCAGAACTAGCGGGGTCGAAGACCCAGTACTTC. Translated, it gives CASSVAELAGSKTQYF.

V usage is TRBV19 and J usage is TRBJ2-1, with 7 bases that match TRBD2. Trimming at V came to 4 bases and at J to 4 bases, leaving 7 bases not matched to a gene. The CDR3 covers 15 residues. Germline CDR1 is LNHDA and CDR2 is SQIVND (reference sequence). CDR3 amino acids: CASSTQRDFYNEQFF. The CDR3 DNA reads as TGTGCCAGTAGTACCCAGCGGGATTTTTACAATGAGCAGTTCTTC.

The V and J genes are TRBV7-3 and TRBJ2-7; weak D call: TRBD2 (6 bases). The ends were cut back, 4 bases at V and 8 bases at J, with 21 bases in the middle. The CDR3 contains 15 residues. From germline, CDR1 is SGHTA and CDR2 FQGTGA. DNA for the CDR3: TGTGCCAGCAGCTCCGGGGTAGCGGCTTCCCTCCAGCAGTACTTC. Translation gives CASSSGVAASLQQYF.

Worth noting for this clone: Other DNA sequences within the sample encode an identical CDR3. The CDR3 nucleotides read TGCAGCGTTCGTGGACGAAGCACAGATACGCAGTATTTT. Translation: CSVRGRSTDTQYF. This sequence joins TRBV29-1 and TRBJ2-3; D gene uncertain. V was cut by 5 bases and J by 0 bases, with 9 bases left in between. The CDR3 contains 13 residues. CDR1 and CDR2 (germline): SQVTM, ANQGSEA.

The rearrangement joins TRBV5-1 to TRBJ2-5; D is unclear. Germline lookup yields CDR1 SGHRS and CDR2 YFSETQ. The CDR3 has 13 residues. The germline V and J ends were trimmed by 2 bases and 3 bases, with 8 bases remaining between them. CDR3: CASSFGIEETQYF. CDR3 DNA sequence: TGCGCCAGCAGCTTCGGCATAGAAGAGACCCAGTACTTC.

In regard to this clone: Other DNA sequences in the sample encode the same CDR3. The chain couples TRBV11-2 to TRBJ2-1; the match to TRBD1 covers 7 bases. The CDR3 loop spans 16 amino acids. In germline, CDR1 is SGHAT, CDR2 FQNNGV. Losses at the gene ends were 1 base for V and 0 bases for J; bases not matched to a gene: 3. The CDR3 loop reads CASSLVTGSSYNEQFF. The CDR3 region has the DNA TGTGCCAGCAGCTTAGTGACAGGGAGCTCCTACAATGAGCAGTTCTTC. Based on the CDR3 plus reference TRBV11-2 and TRBJ2-1, the full variable domain is EAGVAQSPRYKIIEKRQSVAFWCNPISGHATLYWYQQILGQGPKLLIQFQNNGVVDDSQLPKDRFSAERLKGVDSTLKIQPAKLEDSAVYLCASSLVTGSSYNEQFFGPGTRLTVL.

The chain couples TRBV19 to TRBJ2-1; perhaps TRBD2 as D (7 bases). Germline V lookup: CDR1 LNHDA, CDR2 SQIVND (reference sequence). This CDR3 has 14 residues. Trimming stripped 3 bases from V and 6 bases from J, with 12 bases between. CDR3 DNA sequence: TGTGCCAGTAGTATCGCGGGGGCGACCAATGAGCAGTTCTTC. Translating gives CASSIAGATNEQFF.

A remark on this clone: Different DNA sequences within this sample yield the same CDR3. The gene calls are TRBV5-1 and TRBJ2-3; D remains ambiguous. This CDR3 has 15 amino acids. The germline V and J ends were trimmed by 5 bases and 1 base, with 14 bases remaining between them. CDR1 is SGHRS, CDR2 YFSETQ, per germline. The CDR3 spells CASRMAGDRTDTQYF. The CDR3 DNA sequence: TGCGCCAGCAGAATGGCAGGCGACCGCACAGATACGCAGTATTTT. Based on the CDR3 plus reference TRBV5-1 and TRBJ2-3, the full variable domain is KAGVTQTPRYLIKTRGQQVTLSCSPISGHRSVSWYQQTPGQGLQFLFEYFSETQRNKGNFPGRFSGRQFSNSRSEMNVSTLELGDSALYLCASRMAGDRTDTQYFGPGTRLTVL.

With respect to this clone: Other DNA sequences in this specimen translate into the identical CDR3. J is TRBJ1-5 and V is TRBV29-1, with D possibly being TRBD1 (6 bases). The CDR3 is 12 amino acids. Trimming cost V 7 bases and J 3 bases, with 10 bases left between them. Per the germline V gene, CDR1 is SQVTM and CDR2 is ANQGSEA. CDR3 sequence: CSAGDFNQPQHF. In nucleotides, the CDR3 is TGCAGCGCAGGGGATTTCAATCAGCCCCAGCATTTT.

Notes on this clone: The sample carries other DNA sequences with the same CDR3. The CDR3 sequence: CSVGESYEQYF. DNA for the CDR3: TGCAGCGTAGGGGAGTCCTACGAGCAGTACTTC. The chain employs TRBV29-1 and TRBJ2-7; D is tentatively TRBD1 or TRBD2 (5 bases each). Germline V CDR1 and CDR2: SQVTM, ANQGSEA. Trimming pared 6 bases from V and 1 base from J, leaving 7 bases between. The CDR3 spans 11 residues.

The chain couples TRBV2 to TRBJ2-5; 7 positions match TRBD2. CDR3 length equals 15 residues. V trimming: 7 bases; J trimming: 5 bases; junction bases outside the gene matches: 13. Germline loops: CDR1 SNHLY, CDR2 FYNNEI. In DNA, the CDR3 is TGTGCCAGCATTGGCGTGGGAGGGCCAGCGGAGACCCAGTACTTC. Translating gives CASIGVGGPAETQYF. The entire variable domain, with the rest obtained from reference TRBV2 and TRBJ2-5, is as follows: EPEVTQTPSHQVTQMGQEVILRCVPISNHLYFYWYRQILGQKVEFLVSFYNNEISEKSEIFDDQFSVERPDGSNFTLKIRSTKLEDSAMYFCASIGVGGPAETQYFGPGTRLLVL.

V gene TRBV5-4 combines with J gene TRBJ2-7, with unresolved D. Per germline, CDR1 SGHNT and CDR2 YYREEE (reference sequence). The CDR3 extends over 13 amino acids. The ends were cut back, 3 bases at V and 0 bases at J, with 7 bases in the middle. The CDR3 bases are TGTGCCAGCAGCTCCCCTTTCTCCTACGAGCAGTACTTC. Protein: CASSSPFSYEQYF.

This clone has more than one count but fewer than ten. This rearrangement joins TRBV2 to TRBJ1-5; D gene unclear. Germline V lookup: CDR1 SNHLY, CDR2 FYNNEI. V was shortened by 6 bases and J by 5 bases, with 11 bases between the two germline ends. CDR3 length: 13 amino acids. As DNA, the CDR3 is TGTGCCAGCAGGCTCGCAGGAGATCAGCCCCAGCATTTT. This translates into CASRLAGDQPQHF.

This chain connects TRBV2 to TRBJ2-7; D possibly matches TRBD1 or TRBD2 (6 bases each). Per the germline V gene, CDR1 is SNHLY and CDR2 is FYNNEI. The CDR3 runs 16 residues. V dropped 0 bases and J dropped 0 bases, with 12 bases sitting between them. Written as DNA, the CDR3 is TGTGCCAGCAGTGAAGCGCTTGGGGGGCGCTCCTACGAGCAGTACTTC. This gives the protein CASSEALGGRSYEQYF.

The rearrangement uses TRBV2 and TRBJ2-5; 10 bases align to TRBD1. V shed 6 bases and J 5 bases; nucleotides not matched to a gene: 9. Germline assignment: CDR1 SNHLY and CDR2 FYNNEI. The CDR3 extends over 15 amino acids. The CDR3 DNA follows: TGTGCCAGCAGGCCTTGGACAGGGGGGGAGGAGACCCAGTACTTC. Translation: CASRPWTGGEETQYF. Full variable domain (missing parts from reference TRBV2 and TRBJ2-5): EPEVTQTPSHQVTQMGQEVILRCVPISNHLYFYWYRQILGQKVEFLVSFYNNEISEKSEIFDDQFSVERPDGSNFTLKIRSTKLEDSAMYFCASRPWTGGEETQYFGPGTRLLVL.

This chain links TRBV19 with TRBJ1-5, with 8 bases fitting TRBD1. This CDR3 has 14 amino acids. Germline CDR1 is LNHDA and CDR2 is SQIVND (reference sequence). Trimming took 10 bases from V and 4 from J; bases not matched to a gene: 9. DNA for the CDR3: TGTGCCACCCGGACAGGGTGGACGAATCAGCCCCAGCATTTT. Amino acid sequence: CATRTGWTNQPQHF. The full variable domain, completed using reference TRBV19 and TRBJ1-5, is DGGITQSPKYLFRKEGQNVTLSCEQNLNHDAMYWYRQDPGQGLRLIYYSQIVNDFQKGDIAEGYSVSREKKESFPLTVTSAQKNPTAFYLCATRTGWTNQPQHFGDGTRLSIL.

As regards this clone: A read error may produce the germline difference seen at one junction end. The sample has other DNA sequences that encode this CDR3 too. This chain connects TRBV5-1 to TRBJ1-5; no firm D call. In germline, CDR1 is SGHRS, CDR2 YFSETQ. The CDR3 totals 15 residues. The chain's CDR3 is CASSREGSSNQPQHF. Written as DNA, the CDR3 is TGCGCTAGCAGCAGAGAGGGTAGTAGCAATCAGCCCCAGCATTTT.

The V gene is TRBV6-5, the J gene TRBJ2-5; D is perhaps TRBD1 or TRBD2 (5 bases each). Germline-derived CDR1 and CDR2 are MNHEY and SVGAGI. The CDR3 runs to 14 residues. V was pared by 4 bases and J by 7 bases, with 16 bases between. CDR3: CASSSGARGGTQYF. As DNA, the CDR3 is TGTGCCAGCAGTTCCGGCGCCCGGGGCGGGACCCAGTACTTC.

The genes are TRBV7-2 and TRBJ2-3; 7 bases map to TRBD2. There are 15 residues in the CDR3. After removal of 6 bases from V and 6 bases from J, the junction contained 12 bases not matched to a gene. Germline V gives CDR1 SGHTA, CDR2 FQGNSA. CDR3: CASRTGGGIWDTQYF. In DNA, the CDR3 is TGTGCCAGCAGAACGGGGGGAGGGATATGGGATACGCAGTATTTT.

The chain links TRBV11-2 to TRBJ2-3, with a tentative D call TRBD1 (6 bases). This CDR3 has 14 residues. V lost 7 bases and J lost 2, with 13 bases in between. Per germline, CDR1 SGHAT and CDR2 FQNNGV. CDR3 amino acids: CASNLGQYTDTQYF. CDR3 nucleotide sequence: TGTGCCAGCAACCTCGGACAGTACACAGATACGCAGTATTTT. The complete variable domain, with remaining parts taken from reference TRBV11-2 and TRBJ2-3, reads EAGVAQSPRYKIIEKRQSVAFWCNPISGHATLYWYQQILGQGPKLLIQFQNNGVVDDSQLPKDRFSAERLKGVDSTLKIQPAKLEDSAVYLCASNLGQYTDTQYFGPGTRLTVL.